One sample yielded the 25 T cell receptor beta chains listed below, sequenced in a study of T cells in Graves' hyperthyroidism and ophthalmopathy. RNA transcripts yielded amplified TCR beta CDR3 regions. TCR CDR3 regions were first amplified by RT-PCR with HTBI primers. TCRdb used MiXCR to reprocess the multiplex PCR reads, holding one entry per CDR3 protein. This repertoire shows 490,000 or so distinct CDR3 sequences, around a fifth found once; its top ten account for 45% to 50%. Source material: blood. The receptors originated from a woman in her seventies with Graves' ophthalmopathy.

This clonotype was detected only a few times. V gene TRBV2 combines with J gene TRBJ2-5; the D gene is possibly TRBD1 (5 bases). The CDR3 totals 16 residues. CDR1 is SNHLY, CDR2 FYNNEI, per germline. V dropped 1 base and J dropped 4 bases, with 16 bases sitting between them. For the CDR3, the DNA is TGTGCCAGCAGTGAAGTGGCACGAAGGGGTCCAGAGACCCAGTACTTC. Protein: CASSEVARRGPETQYF. Supplemented by reference TRBV2 and TRBJ2-5, the full variable domain reads EPEVTQTPSHQVTQMGQEVILRCVPISNHLYFYWYRQILGQKVEFLVSFYNNEISEKSEIFDDQFSVERPDGSNFTLKIRSTKLEDSAMYFCASSEVARRGPETQYFGPGTRLLVL.

This clonotype has only a few counts. The chain couples TRBV20-1 to TRBJ2-7; TRBD2 matches at 9 bases. In germline, CDR1 is DFQATT, CDR2 SNEGSKA (reference sequence). This CDR3 spans 12 amino acids. The chain's CDR3 is CRGTSPFYEQYF. DNA of the CDR3: TGCAGAGGGACTAGCCCTTTCTACGAGCAGTACTTC.

J is TRBJ2-7 and V is TRBV28; TRBD1 agrees at 8 bases. CDR1 and CDR2 from the germline V gene are MDHEN and SYDVKM. The CDR3 totals 14 residues. Losses at the gene ends were 7 bases for V and 7 bases for J; bases not matched to a gene: 12. This CDR3 reads CASTLGGRGREQYF. CDR3 DNA: TGTGCCAGCACATTAGGGGGCAGGGGGCGTGAGCAGTACTTC.

The gene calls are TRBV12-3 or TRBV12-4 and TRBJ1-6; TRBD1 might be the D (5 bases). V was pared by 6 bases and J by 8 bases, with 17 bases between. The CDR3 totals 15 residues. The CDR3 region is CASSSRRRGDSPLHF. CDR3 nucleotide sequence: TGTGCCAGCAGCTCCCGACGTCGGGGGGATTCACCCCTCCACTTT.

This clonotype was seen repeatedly, ten times or more. The gene calls are TRBV11-2 and TRBJ2-1; 9 positions match TRBD1. CDR1 SGHAT and CDR2 FQNNGV come from the germline V gene. CDR3 length: 15 residues. Germline trimming cut 0 bases from V and 6 bases from J; bases unmatched to any gene: 3. The CDR3 bases are TGTGCCAGCAGCTTAGATGGGACAGGGTTCAATGAGCAGTTCTTC. Amino acids: CASSLDGTGFNEQFF.

With respect to this clonotype: A much more abundant neighbour one base away suggests this may be a read error. The chain recombines TRBV6-9 with TRBJ2-7; D is unresolved. This CDR3 contains 13 residues. Germline V gene sequence: CDR1 MNHGY, CDR2 SVAAGI. In DNA, the CDR3 is TGTGCCAGCAGTTCCATCCCCCGCTACGAGCAGCACTTC. It encodes CASSSIPRYEQHF.

The count of this clonotype is one. Possible read error: a much larger clone is one base away. The genes are TRBV12-3 or TRBV12-4 and TRBJ2-7; 7 bases agree with TRBD1. The junction had 11 bases not matched to a gene; V was cut back by 6 bases and J by 6 bases. The CDR3 is 14 residues long. The DNA for the CDR3 is TGTGCCAGCAGCGACCCATCAGGGGGATGCGAGCAGTACTTC. Its translation is CASSDPSGGCEQYF.

At least ten counts were recorded for this clonotype. V gene TRBV2 combines with J gene TRBJ2-1; D not resolved. In germline, CDR1 is SNHLY, CDR2 FYNNEI. The CDR3 length is 12 residues. V gave up 7 bases and J gave up 10 bases, with 14 bases separating them. CDR3 in amino acids: CASIRVLGEQFF. CDR3 bases: TGTGCCAGCATCCGTGTCTTAGGGGAGCAGTTCTTC.

The chain is built from TRBV19 and TRBJ1-1; possibly TRBD1 for D (6 bases). The germline V gene encodes CDR1 LNHDA and CDR2 SQIVND (reference sequence). CDR3 length: 12 amino acids. Trimming took 4 bases from V and 6 from J, leaving 9 bases between them. The CDR3 protein is CASSKRQAEAFF. The DNA for the CDR3 is TGTGCCAGTAGTAAGAGACAGGCTGAAGCTTTCTTT.

In this sample, this clonotype turned up a few times. The chain links TRBV28 to TRBJ1-4; no clear D. The CDR3 is 14 residues long. V was shortened by 7 bases and J by 7 bases, with 16 bases between the two germline ends. CDR1 and CDR2 (germline): MDHEN, SYDVKM. Written as DNA, the CDR3 is TGTGCCAGCATTGGACCAATCATTCGTGAAAAACTGTTTTTT. Protein product: CASIGPIIREKLFF.

The sample holds many counts of this clonotype. The chain joins TRBV6-2 or TRBV6-3 to TRBJ1-2, with D hard to call. Germline V CDR1 and CDR2: MNHEY, SVGEGT. CDR3 size: 12 residues. The V end lost 5 bases, the J end lost 10 bases, and 14 bases lay between the germline ends. DNA of the CDR3: TGTGCCAGCAGTCAGTTTCGCCTACTCTACACCTTC. Translated, it gives CASSQFRLLYTF.

The J gene is TRBJ1-1, the V gene TRBV7-9; D is unresolved. The V end was cut by 5 bases, the J end by 3 bases, with 13 bases between. The CDR3 is 14 amino acids. Germline V gene lookup returns CDR1 SEHNR and CDR2 FQNEAQ (reference sequence). CDR3 nucleotides: TGTGCCAGCAGCCCCCGAAGGGTTTACACTGAAGCTTTCTTT. This encodes CASSPRRVYTEAFF.

The chain links TRBV7-9 to TRBJ2-3; D unclear. The V gene lost 8 bases and the J gene lost 0 bases, with 6 bases spanning the gap. The CDR3 is 12 amino acids. Per the germline V gene, CDR1 is SEHNR and CDR2 is FQNEAQ (reference sequence). CDR3 residues: CASGQSTDTQYF. In DNA form, the CDR3 reads TGTGCCAGCGGGCAAAGCACAGATACGCAGTATTTT.

The V gene is TRBV6-4, the J gene TRBJ2-3, with D perhaps TRBD2 (6 bases). The CDR3 is made up of 17 amino acids. Trimming pared 5 bases from V and 6 bases from J, leaving 24 bases between. Looked up from germline, CDR1 is MRHNA and CDR2 is SNTAGT. CDR3 residues: CASSSPGSREGRDTQYF. CDR3 in DNA: TGTGCCAGCAGTTCCCCCGGGAGTCGCGAAGGGCGGGATACGCAGTATTTT.

The chain has TRBV11-2 and TRBJ1-3, with 10 bases fitting TRBD1. J was trimmed by 3 bases and V by 5 bases; bases with no gene match: 10. The CDR3 runs to 17 residues. The germline V gene encodes CDR1 SGHAT and CDR2 FQNNGV. CDR3 loop: CASSLDRGQSYGNTIYF. The CDR3 DNA reads as TGTGCCAGCAGCCTCGACAGGGGGCAATCATATGGAAACACCATATATTTT.

The chain uses TRBV27 and TRBJ1-2; D possibly corresponds to TRBD1 (5 bases). The ends were cut back, 7 bases at V and 2 bases at J, with 11 bases in the middle. This CDR3 has 13 residues. The V gene's germline CDR1 is MNHEY and CDR2 SMNVEV (reference sequence). The CDR3 reads CASKRRANYGYTF. CDR3 sequence (DNA): TGTGCCAGCAAACGCAGGGCCAACTATGGCTACACCTTC.

This clonotype has more than one count but fewer than ten. The rearrangement joins TRBV12-3 or TRBV12-4 to TRBJ1-2; 7 bases match TRBD1. J gave up 7 bases and V 1 base, and 6 bases lay outside the gene matches. This CDR3 has 14 residues. CDR3 DNA sequence: TGTGCCAGCAGTTTAGTCCAGGGGGTCGGTGGCTACACCTTC. Translation gives CASSLVQGVGGYTF.

This rearrangement joins TRBV3-1 to TRBJ1-2; TRBD1 is a possible D gene (6 bases). This CDR3 has 16 amino acids. CDR1 is LGHDT, CDR2 YNNKEL, per germline (reference sequence). Trimming shortened V by 0 bases and J by 1 base, and 12 bases separated the two germline ends. The CDR3 protein is CASSQDWGAGNYGYTF. The CDR3 DNA reads as TGTGCCAGCAGCCAAGATTGGGGGGCTGGTAACTATGGCTACACCTTC.

This clonotype was seen many times. V usage is TRBV7-9 and J usage is TRBJ2-3; D not resolved. With 1 base removed from V and 12 bases from J, the gap between germline ends came to 11 bases. CDR1 is SEHNR, CDR2 FQNEAQ, per germline (reference sequence). The CDR3 has 12 residues. CDR3 amino acids: CASSLESYLQYF. The CDR3 bases are TGTGCCAGCAGCTTAGAATCGTATTTACAGTATTTT.

This clonotype has ten or more counts. The chain is built from TRBV27 and TRBJ2-6; possible D gene TRBD2, 5 bases. CDR1 and CDR2 (germline): MNHEY, SMNVEV (reference sequence). Trimming removed 2 bases from V and 0 bases from J, with 11 bases in between. The CDR3 runs to 17 residues. Written as DNA, the CDR3 is TGTGCCAGCAGTTTAAGGACTGTTAGCTCTGGGGCCAACGTCCTGACTTTC. Its protein is CASSLRTVSSGANVLTF.

A few counts support this clonotype. One end of the junction does not line up with germline, which may come from a read error. The chain is built from TRBV3-1 and TRBJ2-7; D is unresolved. This CDR3 has 12 residues. The germline V gene has CDR1 LGHDT and CDR2 YNNKEL (reference sequence). CDR3 DNA sequence: TGTGCCAGCAGCCAAGGAGGATACGAGCAGCACTTC. Amino acid sequence: CASSQGGYEQHF.

This clonotype was detected only a few times. This chain uses TRBV30 with TRBJ1-2; D unresolved. The CDR3 runs 12 residues. Per the germline V gene, CDR1 is GTSNPN and CDR2 is SVGIG (reference sequence). The V gene lost 6 bases and the J gene lost 7 bases, with 15 bases spanning the gap. CDR3 nucleotides: TGTGCCTGTCCCCGGGTAAGGTCTGGCTACACCTTC. Translated, it gives CACPRVRSGYTF.

This clonotype showed up many times. CDR3 bases: TGTGCCAGCAGCTTAGCAACTCGGCATTTGAACACTGAAGCTTTCTTT. This codes for CASSLATRHLNTEAFF. The chain joins TRBV11-2 to TRBJ1-1; D unclear. Deletions cut 1 base from V and 0 bases from J, with 12 bases between. Germline CDR1 is SGHAT and CDR2 is FQNNGV. The CDR3 consists of 16 residues.

This clonotype came up many times. The CDR3 protein is CASSFEGKSNQPQHF. The DNA for the CDR3 is TGTGCCAGCAGTTTTGAGGGGAAAAGCAATCAGCCCCAGCATTTT. V gene TRBV27 combines with J gene TRBJ1-5; the D gene is possibly TRBD1 (5 bases). This CDR3 contains 15 residues. V was clipped by 3 bases and J by 1 base, with 10 bases between them. Germline V lookup: CDR1 MNHEY, CDR2 SMNVEV (reference sequence).

This sequence joins TRBV12-3 or TRBV12-4 and TRBJ2-7; D tentatively fits TRBD1 or TRBD2 (6 bases each). The CDR3 has 12 residues. Trimming removed 5 bases at V and 7 bases at J, with 12 bases between. The DNA of the CDR3 is TGTGCCAGCAGTCCCGGGGGCCGGGAGCAGTACTTC. Protein product: CASSPGGREQYF.